These T cell receptor beta chains were read from a single sample in a study of blood T cells in healthy people across ages. TCRdb itself ran the 5' RACE reads through MiXCR, one entry per CDR3 protein. In the table there are 1,500,000 or so distinct CDR3 sequences, about 45% of which are singletons. Material for sequencing was blood. These receptors all come from a woman under 30 in good health. Both conserved end residues are part of each CDR3. The order of the fields is V gene, clone size, J gene, D gene, CDR3 DNA, CDR3 protein. The D gene is left open where the match is weak. Part of the rows lack a size; the others show once, few, many or a class for expanded clones.

v_call: TRBV5-1
clone_size: -
j_call: TRBJ2-5
d_call: -
cdr3_nt: TGCGCCAGCCGACCCGACGGCCAAGAGACCCAGTACTTC
cdr3_aa: CASRPDGQETQYF

v_call: TRBV28
clone_size: few
j_call: TRBJ2-7
d_call: -
cdr3_nt: TGTGCCAGCAGTTTACGGGGAGTCTTCTCCTACGAGCAGTACTTC
cdr3_aa: CASSLRGVFSYEQYF

v_call: TRBV20-1
clone_size: -
j_call: TRBJ1-2
d_call: -
cdr3_nt: TGCAGTGCTTTCTGGGGGAACTATGGCTACACCTTC
cdr3_aa: CSAFWGNYGYTF

v_call: TRBV12-3/TRBV12-4
clone_size: -
j_call: TRBJ2-7
d_call: TRBD1
cdr3_nt: TGTGCCAGCAGTCTCCCCCCCGGGACAGGGGCTTCCTACGAGCAGTACTTC
cdr3_aa: CASSLPPGTGASYEQYF

v_call: TRBV4-1
clone_size: -
j_call: TRBJ2-3
d_call: TRBD2
cdr3_nt: TGCGCCAGCAGCCGGTGGGGAGGGCTTTTCACAGATACGCAGTATTTT
cdr3_aa: CASSRWGGLFTDTQYF

v_call: TRBV4-3
clone_size: few
j_call: TRBJ1-2
d_call: -
cdr3_nt: TGCGCCAGCAGCCAAGAGCTGGGAAAGAGCTATGGCTACACCTTC
cdr3_aa: CASSQELGKSYGYTF

v_call: TRBV10-3
clone_size: -
j_call: TRBJ2-7
d_call: -
cdr3_nt: TGTGCCATCAGTGAGTCCCTGGCCGAGCAGTACTTC
cdr3_aa: CAISESLAEQYF

v_call: TRBV20-1
clone_size: -
j_call: TRBJ2-7
d_call: -
cdr3_nt: TGCAGTGCTAGCGCCATGTCCTACGAGCAGTACTTC
cdr3_aa: CSASAMSYEQYF

v_call: TRBV20-1
clone_size: -
j_call: TRBJ2-7
d_call: -
cdr3_nt: TGCAGTGCTAGAGTGAGCCTCACCTACGAGCAGTACTTC
cdr3_aa: CSARVSLTYEQYF

v_call: TRBV10-3
clone_size: -
j_call: TRBJ2-5
d_call: -
cdr3_nt: TGTGCCATCAGTGATATAGGGATGGAGACCCAGTACTTC
cdr3_aa: CAISDIGMETQYF

v_call: TRBV6-5
clone_size: few
j_call: TRBJ2-7
d_call: -
cdr3_nt: TGTGCCAGCGGTGGAGTCTCCTACGAGCAGTACTTC
cdr3_aa: CASGGVSYEQYF

v_call: TRBV27
clone_size: few
j_call: TRBJ1-2
d_call: TRBD1
cdr3_nt: TGTGCCAGCAGTTTAGACAGGGATTTCTATGGCTACACCTTC
cdr3_aa: CASSLDRDFYGYTF

v_call: TRBV12-3/TRBV12-4
clone_size: -
j_call: TRBJ1-2
d_call: -
cdr3_nt: TGTGCCAGCAGGGGGTTGACAGAATACTATGGCTACACCTTC
cdr3_aa: CASRGLTEYYGYTF

v_call: TRBV7-9
clone_size: many
j_call: TRBJ1-5
d_call: TRBD1
cdr3_nt: TGTGCCAGCAGTCGACAGGGGGGACAGCCCCAGCATTTT
cdr3_aa: CASSRQGGQPQHF

v_call: TRBV7-2
clone_size: -
j_call: TRBJ2-3
d_call: -
cdr3_nt: TGTGCCAGCAGCGTAACCGCGGGTCTCACTAGCACAGATACGCAGTATTTT
cdr3_aa: CASSVTAGLTSTDTQYF

v_call: TRBV12-3/TRBV12-4
clone_size: few
j_call: TRBJ2-7
d_call: -
cdr3_nt: TGTGCCAGCAGTTTTGGAGCGATGAACTACGAGCAGTACTTC
cdr3_aa: CASSFGAMNYEQYF

v_call: TRBV2
clone_size: -
j_call: TRBJ2-7
d_call: -
cdr3_nt: TGTGCCAGCAGTGAAGAGCTACAGGGCGAGCAGTACTTC
cdr3_aa: CASSEELQGEQYF

v_call: TRBV5-5
clone_size: -
j_call: TRBJ2-6
d_call: -
cdr3_nt: TGTGCCAGCAGCTTTGCTGTAGGGGCCAACGTCCTGACTTTC
cdr3_aa: CASSFAVGANVLTF

v_call: TRBV12-3/TRBV12-4
clone_size: -
j_call: TRBJ2-5
d_call: TRBD1
cdr3_nt: TGTGCCAGCAGTGGGACAGGGAGTAGAGAGACCCAGTACTTC
cdr3_aa: CASSGTGSRETQYF

v_call: TRBV4-3
clone_size: many
j_call: TRBJ1-2
d_call: -
cdr3_nt: TGCGCCAGCAGCCAAGGTCCAGGCTATGGCTACACCTTC
cdr3_aa: CASSQGPGYGYTF

v_call: TRBV21-1
clone_size: -
j_call: TRBJ2-7
d_call: -
cdr3_nt: TGTGCCAGCATAAACAGGGGCCTAACGGATGAGCAGTACTTC
cdr3_aa: CASINRGLTDEQYF

v_call: TRBV14
clone_size: -
j_call: TRBJ2-1
d_call: -
cdr3_nt: TGTGCCAGCAGCCAAGCCCGGGGGCTGGTGGGTGAGCAGTTCTTC
cdr3_aa: CASSQARGLVGEQFF

v_call: TRBV6-5
clone_size: -
j_call: TRBJ1-2
d_call: -
cdr3_nt: TGTGCCAGCAGTTACTCAGGGCTTTTCAACTATGGCTACACCTTC
cdr3_aa: CASSYSGLFNYGYTF

v_call: TRBV2
clone_size: -
j_call: TRBJ2-7
d_call: -
cdr3_nt: TGTGCCAGCCACGACAGAGGCGAGCAGTACTTC
cdr3_aa: CASHDRGEQYF

v_call: TRBV2
clone_size: -
j_call: TRBJ2-1
d_call: TRBD2
cdr3_nt: TGTGCCAGCAGTGAATGGGGGGGAGGCGGGTACAATGAGCAGTTCTTC
cdr3_aa: CASSEWGGGGYNEQFF

v_call: TRBV25-1
clone_size: -
j_call: TRBJ2-2
d_call: -
cdr3_nt: TGTGCCAGCAGTGACCCCCTCGGGGGACTCGCCGGGGAGCTGTTTTTT
cdr3_aa: CASSDPLGGLAGELFF